Listed below are T cell receptor beta chains from one sample, sequenced in a study of blood T cell repertoires in COVID-19. Only in-frame clones appear in the TCRdb table, and some are missing; sequencing was by immunoSEQ multiplex PCR. The profile covers some 240,000 clones, with around 90% appearing a single time and 2.5% to 3.5% taken by the ten largest. What was sequenced was PBMCs or T cells enriched from blood (not recorded which). The receptors were sampled from a woman in her forties who had been exposed to COVID-19. CDR3s include the opening cysteine and the closing phenylalanine or tryptophan. Fields, in order: V gene, J gene, clone size, CDR3 length, D gene, CDR3 DNA, CDR3 protein. D genes are given only for firm matches. Clone size is stated in some rows and not others, as once, few, many or a class when expanded.

V: TRBV6-2/TRBV6-3
J: TRBJ1-5
size: -
length: 17
D: TRBD1
DNA: TGTGCCAGCAGTTACCAAAAAGGGACAGGGGGCAATCAGCCCCAGCATTTT
CDR3: CASSYQKGTGGNQPQHF

V: TRBV5-1
J: TRBJ1-1
size: -
length: 17
D: -
DNA: TGCGCCAGCAGCTTGGCCTTGGGGCAGGGCGGCTTCACTGAAGCTTTCTTT
CDR3: CASSLALGQGGFTEAFF

V: TRBV28
J: TRBJ2-1
size: -
length: 14
D: TRBD2
DNA: TGTGCCAGCAGTTTGCTAGCGGAGTACAATGAGCAGTTCTTC
CDR3: CASSLLAEYNEQFF

V: TRBV19
J: TRBJ1-2
size: -
length: 13
D: -
DNA: TGTGCCAGTAGCGCAGGGCTAAGCTATGGCTACACCTTC
CDR3: CASSAGLSYGYTF

V: TRBV11-2
J: TRBJ1-2
size: -
length: 16
D: TRBD1
DNA: TGTGCCAGCAGCTTAGACCATTCGGACAGGGCCTATGGCTACACCTTC
CDR3: CASSLDHSDRAYGYTF

V: TRBV19
J: TRBJ2-1
size: once
length: 16
D: TRBD1
DNA: TGTGCCAGTAGTTCCTATTCGGGACAGGGAACTAATGAGCAGTTCTTC
CDR3: CASSSYSGQGTNEQFF

V: TRBV13
J: TRBJ1-2
size: few
length: 13
D: -
DNA: TGTGCCAGCAGCTTAGAGGGGAAGGACGGCTACACCTTC
CDR3: CASSLEGKDGYTF

V: TRBV5-8
J: TRBJ2-1
size: -
length: 11
D: -
DNA: TGTGCCAGCAGCTTGGGAGGGCCTCGGTTCTTC
CDR3: CASSLGGPRFF

V: TRBV18
J: TRBJ2-7
size: -
length: 14
D: -
DNA: TGTGCCAGCTCACCACCGATTAACGACTACGCGCAGTACTTC
CDR3: CASSPPINDYAQYF

V: TRBV5-1
J: TRBJ2-2
size: -
length: 17
D: TRBD1
DNA: TGTGCCAGCAGCGCGATTCCCGGGACAGGTAACACCGGGGAGCTGTTTTTT
CDR3: CASSAIPGTGNTGELFF

V: TRBV19
J: TRBJ2-2
size: -
length: 16
D: TRBD2
DNA: TGTGCCAGTAGTATAGCCCTAGCGGGAGGACCCGGGGAGCTGTTTTTT
CDR3: CASSIALAGGPGELFF

V: TRBV3-1/TRBV3-2
J: TRBJ2-5
size: -
length: 21
D: TRBD1
DNA: TGTGCCAGCAGCCAAGAAGGTATTGGGAGACAGGGAAAAGGGTCGGTTGGGACCCAGTACTTC
CDR3: CASSQEGIGRQGKGSVGTQYF

V: TRBV28
J: TRBJ2-3
size: -
length: 16
D: TRBD1
DNA: TGTGCCAGCAGTGACAGGGTCCCCGTGACCACAGATACGCAGTATTTT
CDR3: CASSDRVPVTTDTQYF

V: TRBV5-1
J: TRBJ2-4
size: once
length: 18
D: TRBD1
DNA: TGCGCCAGCAGCTTAACGAGACAGGGTTCGCTTGCCAAAAACATTCAGTACTTC
CDR3: CASSLTRQGSLAKNIQYF

V: TRBV19
J: TRBJ2-1
size: -
length: 16
D: -
DNA: TGTGCCAGTAGTTTTCTTGTCCCTGGGGGGTACAATGAGCAGTTCTTC
CDR3: CASSFLVPGGYNEQFF

V: TRBV6-5
J: TRBJ1-2
size: -
length: 14
D: -
DNA: TGTGCCAGCAGTAAAAGGGGATTGGAGATAGGCTACACCTTC
CDR3: CASSKRGLEIGYTF